This passage covers 28 T cell receptor beta chains from one sample sequenced in a study of CD8+ T cells in alopecia areata. Investigators isolated RNA and reverse transcribed it into cDNA to act as the sequencing template. Repertoires were generated with immunoSEQ multiplex PCR, while TCRdb's copy carries only in-frame clones and drops some. The sample contains 100,000 or so clones, 50% to 60% of which appear only once. Treatment: oral pan-JAK inhibitor, 5-10 mg twice daily. Specimen: CD8+ T cells sorted from blood, collected at roughly week 58, from a patient treated with tofacitinib. The receptor source for this set is a human donor with alopecia areata.

This chain links TRBV4-1 with TRBJ2-1; no definite D call. This CDR3 region has 15 residues. The ends were cut back, 2 bases at V and 1 base at J, with 9 bases in the middle. Germline CDR1 and CDR2: MGHRA and YSYEKL. The CDR3 nucleotides are TGCGCCAGCAGCCAACCGATCAGGTCCTACAATGAGCAGTTCTTC. Translating gives CASSQPIRSYNEQFF.

The genes are TRBV5-1 and TRBJ2-7; D possibly uses TRBD1 or TRBD2 (5 bases each). Trimming cost V 4 bases and J 5 bases, with 16 bases left between them. The CDR3 is 14 residues long. In germline, CDR1 is SGHRS, CDR2 YFSETQ. CDR3 DNA: TGCGCCAGCAGCACCGGGACCGCTCCCGACGAGCAGTACTTC. It specifies CASSTGTAPDEQYF. The whole variable domain, remainder taken from reference TRBV5-1 and TRBJ2-7, is KAGVTQTPRYLIKTRGQQVTLSCSPISGHRSVSWYQQTPGQGLQFLFEYFSETQRNKGNFPGRFSGRQFSNSRSEMNVSTLELGDSALYLCASSTGTAPDEQYFGPGTRLTVT.

This clone was recorded a few times. V usage is TRBV27 and J usage is TRBJ2-5; D is possibly TRBD2 (6 bases). V was cut by 6 bases and J by 2 bases, with 10 bases left in between. This CDR3 spans 13 amino acids. Germline V CDR1 and CDR2: MNHEY, SMNVEV (reference sequence). The CDR3 DNA sequence: TGTGCCAGCAGGCGACTAGGGCAAGAGACCCAGTACTTC. It codes for CASRRLGQETQYF.

The CDR3 here is CATSREAISYNEQFF. The CDR3 DNA reads as TGTGCCACCAGCAGAGAGGCAATTTCCTACAATGAGCAGTTCTTC. V gene TRBV15 combines with J gene TRBJ2-1; D is unresolved. Germline V gene data show CDR1 as LNHNV and CDR2 as YYDKDF (reference sequence). CDR3 length: 15 residues. The germline V and J ends were trimmed by 0 bases and 1 base, with 7 bases remaining between them.

The gene calls are TRBV29-1 and TRBJ2-1, with 10 bases that match TRBD1. V shed 8 bases, J shed 7 bases, and the junction held 11 bases outside the gene matches. The CDR3 is 14 amino acids. CDR1 and CDR2 (germline): SQVTM, ANQGSEA. CDR3 DNA sequence: TGCAGCCTAGAATCGGGGACAGGGGCGAATGAGCAGTTCTTC. Residues: CSLESGTGANEQFF.

The J gene is TRBJ1-2, the V gene TRBV6-5, with D maybe TRBD1 (5 bases). This CDR3 region has 15 residues. Germline V lookup: CDR1 MNHEY, CDR2 SVGAGI. V was pared by 8 bases and J by 6 bases, with 22 bases between. CDR3 sequence: CASRTYVRRTNGYTF. CDR3 sequence (DNA): TGTGCCAGCCGGACATACGTAAGGAGGACTAATGGCTACACCTTC.

This sequence joins TRBV7-9 and TRBJ1-6; D gene ambiguous. Germline V gives CDR1 SEHNR, CDR2 FQNEAQ (reference sequence). V lost 6 bases, J lost 5 bases, and 5 bases lay in between. There are 12 residues in the CDR3. CDR3 DNA sequence: TGTGCCAGCAGGGCCGATAATTCACCCCTCCACTTT. The encoded protein is CASRADNSPLHF.

In this sample, this clone turned up once. The rearrangement joins TRBV2 to TRBJ2-3; D not certain. Germline V gives CDR1 SNHLY, CDR2 FYNNEI. V lost 3 bases to trimming and J lost 2 bases, with 9 bases between them. The CDR3 loop spans 14 amino acids. This CDR3 reads CASSELGSTDTQYF. The CDR3 DNA sequence: TGTGCCAGCAGTGAGTTAGGGTCCACAGATACGCAGTATTTT.

The V gene is TRBV27, the J gene TRBJ2-7, with D perhaps TRBD1 or TRBD2 (7 bases each). Deletions cut 6 bases from V and 1 base from J, with 16 bases between. The CDR3 is made up of 15 amino acids. The germline V gene encodes CDR1 MNHEY and CDR2 SMNVEV (reference sequence). This CDR3 reads CASRPGGEWSYEQYF. The CDR3 nucleotides read TGTGCCAGCAGGCCAGGGGGGGAGTGGTCCTACGAGCAGTACTTC.

V and J are TRBV9 and TRBJ2-2; 8 bases agree with TRBD1. The germline V gene has CDR1 SGDLS and CDR2 YYNGEE. V gave up 3 bases and J gave up 1 base; unmatched junction bases: 5. The CDR3 extends over 16 amino acids. CDR3 loop: CASSGYRGENTGELFF. The CDR3, as DNA: TGTGCCAGCAGCGGCTACAGGGGGGAGAACACCGGGGAGCTGTTTTTT.

In this sample, this clone turned up a few times. Within the sample, other DNA sequences also encode this same CDR3. This chain joins TRBV14 and TRBJ1-4; 7 positions agree with TRBD1. V was pared by 4 bases and J by 7 bases, with 3 bases of the junction left unmatched. The CDR3 runs 13 residues. Germline V gene data show CDR1 as SGHDN and CDR2 as FVKESK. In DNA, the CDR3 is TGTGCCAGCAGCCGCGGGACAGTTGAAAAACTGTTTTTT. Residues: CASSRGTVEKLFF.

This rearrangement joins TRBV6-5 to TRBJ1-2; D not resolved. V was trimmed by 0 bases and J by 5 bases, leaving 7 bases between them. CDR1 is MNHEY and CDR2 is SVGAGI in the germline V gene. This CDR3 is built from 13 residues. The CDR3 protein is CASSYSLVYGYTF. As DNA, the CDR3 is TGTGCCAGCAGTTACTCGTTAGTGTATGGCTACACCTTC.

V is TRBV19 and J is TRBJ1-2; 8 bases match TRBD1. This CDR3 comprises 13 residues. CDR1 and CDR2 from the germline V gene are LNHDA and SQIVND (reference sequence). The V gene end was trimmed by 4 bases and the J gene end by 4 bases; junction bases not matched to a gene: 2. CDR3 amino acids: CASSTGGTYGYTF. The CDR3 bases are TGTGCCAGTAGTACAGGGGGCACCTATGGCTACACCTTC.

The chain is built from TRBV4-1 and TRBJ2-1; D ambiguous. Germline V lookup: CDR1 MGHRA, CDR2 YSYEKL. The V gene lost 3 bases and the J gene lost 0 bases, with 12 bases spanning the gap. This CDR3 comprises 16 residues. CDR3 nucleotides: TGCGCCAGCAGCCACCCTCCGGACCTCTCCTACAATGAGCAGTTCTTC. It translates to CASSHPPDLSYNEQFF.

This chain links TRBV7-2 with TRBJ2-7; TRBD2 matches 11 bases. V lost 4 bases to trimming and J lost 3 bases; unmatched junction nucleotides: 5. This CDR3 has 15 residues. The V gene's germline CDR1 is SGHTA and CDR2 FQGNSA. CDR3 coding DNA: TGTGCCAGCAGCTCGACTAGCGGGGTATTCTACGAGCAGTACTTC. This gives the protein CASSSTSGVFYEQYF.

The chain has TRBV4-1 and TRBJ2-3; TRBD2 aligns across 12 bases. Germline V gene data show CDR1 as MGHRA and CDR2 as YSYEKL. CDR3 length equals 17 residues. Germline trimming cut 4 bases from V and 2 bases from J; bases unmatched to any gene: 7. The CDR3 region is CASSRQTSGGNTDTQYF. The CDR3 DNA sequence: TGCGCCAGCAGCCGACAGACTAGCGGGGGAAACACAGATACGCAGTATTTT.

This clone was counted a few times. This sequence joins TRBV27 and TRBJ2-7; TRBD1 aligns across 8 bases. Trimming cost V 6 bases and J 5 bases; bases outside gene matches: 6. The CDR3 consists of 13 residues. The V gene's germline CDR1 is MNHEY and CDR2 SMNVEV (reference sequence). In DNA, the CDR3 is TGTGCCAGCAGGCTAGACAGGGGCCACGAGCAGTACTTC. It codes for CASRLDRGHEQYF.

The rearrangement links TRBV30 to TRBJ1-5; a weak D match, TRBD1 (5 bases). Trimming stripped 0 bases from V and 2 bases from J, with 8 bases between. Germline assignment: CDR1 GTSNPN and CDR2 SVGIG (reference sequence). This CDR3 has 14 residues. The CDR3 is CAWSVRGGNQPQHF. CDR3 DNA: TGTGCCTGGAGTGTAAGGGGTGGCAATCAGCCCCAGCATTTT.

A few counts support this clone. The rearrangement links TRBV29-1 to TRBJ1-1; D is unclear. Trimming left V 1 base short and J 0 bases short, with 9 bases between. From germline, CDR1 is SQVTM and CDR2 ANQGSEA. CDR3 length: 14 amino acids. The CDR3 DNA follows: TGCAGCGTTGAAGTAGGAGCTATGAACACTGAAGCTTTCTTT. Translated: CSVEVGAMNTEAFF.

The chain is built from TRBV6-4 and TRBJ1-4; D is unclear. The V and J ends lost 5 bases and 8 bases respectively, with 9 bases between them. CDR1 and CDR2 (germline): MRHNA, SNTAGT. The CDR3 loop spans 12 amino acids. This chain's CDR3 is CASSRPGEKLFF. As DNA, the CDR3 is TGTGCCAGCAGTCGCCCGGGGGAAAAACTGTTTTTT.

The chain carries TRBV29-1 and TRBJ1-1; the D gene is possibly TRBD1 (5 bases). This CDR3 contains 12 residues. Germline V CDR1 and CDR2: SQVTM, ANQGSEA. Trimming pared 3 bases from V and 3 bases from J, leaving 8 bases between. CDR3 DNA sequence: TGCAGCGTTGAGGGACGGGACACTGAAGCTTTCTTT. Translated: CSVEGRDTEAFF.

This clone has just a few counts. This chain links TRBV7-9 with TRBJ2-3; D remains ambiguous. Trimming took 4 bases from V and 0 from J, leaving 14 bases between them. CDR3 length: 16 residues. Germline V lookup: CDR1 SEHNR, CDR2 FQNEAQ (reference sequence). DNA of the CDR3: TGTGCCAGCAGCTCCAGGACGGTAGAGAGCACAGATACGCAGTATTTT. Protein product: CASSSRTVESTDTQYF. Complete variable domain (other parts from reference TRBV7-9 and TRBJ2-3): DTGVSQNPRHKITKRGQNVTFRCDPISEHNRLYWYRQTLGQGPEFLTYFQNEAQLEKSRLLSDRFSAERPKGSFSTLEIQRTEQGDSAMYLCASSSRTVESTDTQYFGPGTRLTVL.

This clone came up a few times. The J gene is TRBJ1-4, the V gene TRBV29-1; unclear D gene. The CDR3 length is 11 residues. Germline values: CDR1 SQVTM, CDR2 ANQGSEA. V lost 3 bases and J 8 bases, leaving 7 bases between the germline ends. The CDR3 loop is CSVDVMEKLFF. CDR3 nucleotides: TGCAGCGTTGACGTGATGGAAAAACTGTTTTTT.

The chain links TRBV13 to TRBJ2-1; D is perhaps TRBD2 (5 bases). Germline V lookup: CDR1 PRHDT, CDR2 FYEKMQ (reference sequence). This CDR3 is 15 amino acids long. V was shortened by 1 base and J by 0 bases, with 7 bases between the two germline ends. The CDR3 here is CASSLVGSSYNEQFF. The CDR3 coding sequence is TGTGCCAGCAGCTTAGTAGGGAGCTCCTACAATGAGCAGTTCTTC.

The chain employs TRBV5-1 and TRBJ1-5; D remains ambiguous. Germline assignment: CDR1 SGHRS and CDR2 YFSETQ. This CDR3 comprises 11 residues. The V end lost 2 bases, the J end lost 10 bases, and 7 bases lay between the germline ends. CDR3 loop: CASSFPGPQHF. The CDR3 DNA is TGCGCCAGCAGCTTCCCCGGTCCCCAGCATTTT. The full variable domain, rest sourced from reference TRBV5-1 and TRBJ1-5, is KAGVTQTPRYLIKTRGQQVTLSCSPISGHRSVSWYQQTPGQGLQFLFEYFSETQRNKGNFPGRFSGRQFSNSRSEMNVSTLELGDSALYLCASSFPGPQHFGDGTRLSIL.

The gene calls are TRBV30 and TRBJ2-5, with D maybe TRBD1 (6 bases). Germline CDR1 GTSNPN, CDR2 SVGIG (reference sequence). Trimming took 3 bases from V and 0 from J, leaving 17 bases between them. The CDR3 has 16 residues. The CDR3 DNA sequence: TGTGCCTGGAGCGTAGGGGACAACTTCTACCAAGAGACCCAGTACTTC. Translated: CAWSVGDNFYQETQYF.

This chain uses TRBV2 with TRBJ1-3; D uncertain. In germline, CDR1 is SNHLY, CDR2 FYNNEI. Between the trimmed V and J ends, which lost 3 bases and 7 bases, there was a span of 10 bases. The CDR3 has 13 residues. For the CDR3, the DNA is TGTGCCAGCAGTGATATTGGCGGGAACACCATATATTTT. Protein product: CASSDIGGNTIYF.

The V gene is TRBV6-1, the J gene TRBJ2-7, with a possible D match to TRBD1 (6 bases). The CDR3 length is 16 residues. Trimming left V 4 bases short and J 4 bases short, with 20 bases between. Germline CDR1 MNHNS, CDR2 SASEGT. The CDR3 DNA reads as TGTGCCAGCAGTGCGCCACTGGACAGACCAGGGTACGAGCAGTACTTC. The encoded protein is CASSAPLDRPGYEQYF.